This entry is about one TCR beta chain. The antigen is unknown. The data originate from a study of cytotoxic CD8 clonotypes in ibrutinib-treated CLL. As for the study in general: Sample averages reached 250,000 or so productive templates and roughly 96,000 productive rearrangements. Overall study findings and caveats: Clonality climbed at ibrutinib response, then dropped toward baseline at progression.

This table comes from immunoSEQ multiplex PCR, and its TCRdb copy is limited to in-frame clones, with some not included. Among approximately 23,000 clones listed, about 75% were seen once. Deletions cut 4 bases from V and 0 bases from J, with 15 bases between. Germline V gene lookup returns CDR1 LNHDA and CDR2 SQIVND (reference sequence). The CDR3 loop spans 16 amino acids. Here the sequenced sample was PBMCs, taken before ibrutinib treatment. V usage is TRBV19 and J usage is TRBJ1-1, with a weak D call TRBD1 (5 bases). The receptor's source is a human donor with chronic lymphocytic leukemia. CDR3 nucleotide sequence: TGTGCCAGTAGTAAGGGGTTGTGGGGTTTGAACACTGAAGCTTTCTTT. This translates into CASSKGLWGLNTEAFF. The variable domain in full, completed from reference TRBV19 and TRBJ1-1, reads DGGITQSPKYLFRKEGQNVTLSCEQNLNHDAMYWYRQDPGQGLRLIYYSQIVNDFQKGDIAEGYSVSREKKESFPLTVTSAQKNPTAFYLCASSKGLWGLNTEAFFGQGTRLTVV.